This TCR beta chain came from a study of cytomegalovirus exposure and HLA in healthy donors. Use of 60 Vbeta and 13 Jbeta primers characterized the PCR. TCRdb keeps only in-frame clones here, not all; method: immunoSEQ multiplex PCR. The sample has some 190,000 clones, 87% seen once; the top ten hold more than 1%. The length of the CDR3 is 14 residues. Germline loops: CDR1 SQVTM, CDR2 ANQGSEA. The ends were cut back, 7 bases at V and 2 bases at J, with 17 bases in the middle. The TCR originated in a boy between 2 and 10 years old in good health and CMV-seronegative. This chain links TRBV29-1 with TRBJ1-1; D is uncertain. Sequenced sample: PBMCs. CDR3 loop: CSAVPPPDNTEAFF. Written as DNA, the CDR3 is TGCAGCGCCGTACCCCCCCCAGATAACACTGAAGCTTTCTTT.